One and the same sample provided the 7 T cell receptor beta chains below, sequenced in a study of CD8+CD57+ T cells in acquired aplastic anemia. Those patients picked for sequencing had displayed CD8+CD57+ cell expansion on flow cytometry. What these receptors recognize is not known. Researchers used genomic DNA as the template to profile TCR beta VDJ and CDR3. Via MiXCR, TCRdb re-called the reads, giving one row per CDR3 protein. The sample records about 21,000 distinct CDR3 sequences, around 40% being singletons. Study outcomes and limitations: Diversity was reduced in patient CD8+CD57+ cells relative to total CD4+ and CD8+ pools.

The sample comprised CD8+CD57+ T cells sorted from PBMCs. Sample subset: bead-enriched CD8+CD57+ effector memory T cells from SAA patients. The receptors shown here come from a human donor with aplastic anemia.

The chain employs TRBV19 and TRBJ1-2, with 8 nucleotides matching TRBD1. CDR1 and CDR2 (germline): LNHDA, SQIVND (reference sequence). This CDR3 is built from 15 residues. V gave up 3 bases and J gave up 5 bases; unmatched junction bases: 8. CDR3 sequence reads: CASSIGTGHTYGYTF. The CDR3 DNA reads TGTGCCAGTAGTATTGGGACAGGCCACACGTATGGCTACACCTTC.

The rearrangement links TRBV11-2 to TRBJ2-3; D is possibly TRBD2 (6 bases). Deletions cut 4 bases from V and 6 bases from J, with 17 bases between. The CDR3 is made up of 15 amino acids. Germline-derived CDR1 and CDR2 are SGHAT and FQNNGV. CDR3 DNA: TGTGCCAGCAGCTACACAGCGGGTACCCATGATACGCAGTATTTT. This codes for CASSYTAGTHDTQYF.

The V gene is TRBV20-1, the J gene TRBJ2-1; TRBD2 agrees at 7 bases. The J segment lost 0 bases and the V segment lost 6 bases, leaving 5 bases of the junction unmatched. Germline values: CDR1 DFQATT, CDR2 SNEGSKA (reference sequence). The CDR3 spans 14 residues. The CDR3 region has the DNA TGCAGTGCCCCGCGGGGGAGCTCCTACAATGAGCAGTTCTTC. Its protein is CSAPRGSSYNEQFF.

This clonotype has a handful of counts. The chain recombines TRBV10-2 with TRBJ2-7; TRBD1 aligns across 7 bases. Germline loops: CDR1 WSHSY, CDR2 SAAADI. Losses at the gene ends were 6 bases for V and 1 base for J; bases not matched to a gene: 15. The CDR3 covers 17 residues. The CDR3, as DNA: TGCGCCAGCAGACCCTTAACCGGTGCAGGGGGTTCCTACGAGCAGTACGTC. Translating gives CASRPLTGAGGSYEQYV.

The chain has TRBV7-9 and TRBJ2-5; 7 bases are shared with TRBD1. Unmatched junction bases numbered 5, after V lost 5 bases and J lost 5 bases. Per the germline V gene, CDR1 is SEHNR and CDR2 is FQNEAQ (reference sequence). The CDR3 contains 13 residues. The CDR3 nucleotides are TGTGCCAGCAGCCCAGGACAGGATGAGACCCAGTACTTC. Translating it yields CASSPGQDETQYF.

The gene calls are TRBV19 and TRBJ2-3, with no clear D. The germline gives CDR1 LNHDA, CDR2 SQIVND (reference sequence). The CDR3 is 14 amino acids. Trimming removed 0 bases at V and 6 bases at J, with 10 bases between. The CDR3 DNA follows: TGTGCCAGTAGTATAGAGGCGGCACGCGATACGCAGTATTTT. Translated: CASSIEAARDTQYF.

The chain employs TRBV7-8 and TRBJ1-2; D call uncertain. Germline V CDR1 and CDR2: SGHVS, FQNEAQ. The germline V and J ends were trimmed by 6 bases and 4 bases, with 12 bases remaining between them. This CDR3 has 13 amino acids. The CDR3 region is CASRTPGSYGYTF. CDR3 bases: TGTGCCAGCAGAACACCAGGTTCCTATGGCTACACCTTC.